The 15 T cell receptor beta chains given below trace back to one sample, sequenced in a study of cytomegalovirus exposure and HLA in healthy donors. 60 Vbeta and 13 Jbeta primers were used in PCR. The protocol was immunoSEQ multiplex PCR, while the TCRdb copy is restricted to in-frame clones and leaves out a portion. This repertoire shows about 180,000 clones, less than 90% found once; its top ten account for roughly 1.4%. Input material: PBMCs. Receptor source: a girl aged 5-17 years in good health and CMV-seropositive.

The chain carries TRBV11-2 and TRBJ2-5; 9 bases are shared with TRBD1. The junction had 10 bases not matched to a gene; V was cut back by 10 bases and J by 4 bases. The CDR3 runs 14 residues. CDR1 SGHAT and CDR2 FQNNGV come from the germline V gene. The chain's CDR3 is CATTRRTGVETQYF. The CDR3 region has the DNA TGTGCCACCACTAGGCGGACAGGGGTAGAGACCCAGTACTTC. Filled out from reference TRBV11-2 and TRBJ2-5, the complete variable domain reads EAGVAQSPRYKIIEKRQSVAFWCNPISGHATLYWYQQILGQGPKLLIQFQNNGVVDDSQLPKDRFSAERLKGVDSTLKIQPAKLEDSAVYLCATTRRTGVETQYFGPGTRLLVL.

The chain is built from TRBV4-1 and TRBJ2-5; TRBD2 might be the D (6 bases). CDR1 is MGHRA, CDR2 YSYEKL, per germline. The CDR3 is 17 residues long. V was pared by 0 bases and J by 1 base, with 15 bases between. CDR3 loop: CASSQDPRGGAQETQYF. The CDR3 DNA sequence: TGCGCCAGCAGCCAAGACCCGAGGGGAGGCGCCCAAGAGACCCAGTACTTC.

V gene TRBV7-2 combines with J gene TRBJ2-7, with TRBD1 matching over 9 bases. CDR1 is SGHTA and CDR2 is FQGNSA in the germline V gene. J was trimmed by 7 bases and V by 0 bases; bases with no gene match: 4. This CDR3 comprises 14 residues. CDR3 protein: CASSLATGGYEQYF. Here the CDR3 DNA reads TGTGCCAGCAGCTTAGCAACAGGGGGCTATGAGCAGTACTTC.

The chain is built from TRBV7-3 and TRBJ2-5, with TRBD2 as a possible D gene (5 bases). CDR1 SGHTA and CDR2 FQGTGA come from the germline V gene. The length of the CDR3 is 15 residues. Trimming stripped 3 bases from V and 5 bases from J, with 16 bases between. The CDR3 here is CASSFSSSPWETQYF. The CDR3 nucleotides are TGTGCCAGCAGCTTCTCTAGCTCCCCGTGGGAGACCCAGTACTTC.

CDR3 in DNA: TGCGCCCTAAGAAGGGCTAGCGGGGGTTACAATGAGCAGTTCTTC. Protein: CALRRASGGYNEQFF. V usage is TRBV10-2 and J usage is TRBJ2-1, with 10 positions matching TRBD2. The CDR3 is 15 residues long. V lost 11 bases, J lost 4 bases, and 11 bases stayed unmatched. Germline-derived CDR1 and CDR2 are WSHSY and SAAADI.

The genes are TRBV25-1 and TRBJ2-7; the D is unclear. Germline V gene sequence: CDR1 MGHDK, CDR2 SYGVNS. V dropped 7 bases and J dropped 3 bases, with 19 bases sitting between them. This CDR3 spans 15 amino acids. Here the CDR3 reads CASNKSRQPNYEQYF. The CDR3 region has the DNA TGTGCCAGCAACAAATCTCGCCAACCGAACTACGAGCAGTACTTC.

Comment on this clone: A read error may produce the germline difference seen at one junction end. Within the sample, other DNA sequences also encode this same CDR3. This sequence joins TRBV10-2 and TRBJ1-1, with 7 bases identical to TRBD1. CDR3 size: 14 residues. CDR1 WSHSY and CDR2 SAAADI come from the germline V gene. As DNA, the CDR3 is TGCGCCAGCACCGGGACAGTTATGAATACTGAAGCTTTCTTT. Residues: CASTGTVMNTEAFF.

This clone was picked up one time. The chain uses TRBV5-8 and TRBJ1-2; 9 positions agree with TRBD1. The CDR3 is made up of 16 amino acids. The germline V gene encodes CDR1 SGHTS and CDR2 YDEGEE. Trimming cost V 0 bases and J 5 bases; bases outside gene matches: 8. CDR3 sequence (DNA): TGTGCCAGCAGCTTGGACAGGGGGCGCGGTAGATATGGCTACACCTTC. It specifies CASSLDRGRGRYGYTF. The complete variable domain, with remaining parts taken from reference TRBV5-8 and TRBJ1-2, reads EAGVTQSPTHLIKTRGQQATLRCSPISGHTSVYWYQQALGLGLQFLLWYDEGEERNRGNFPPRFSGRQFPNYSSELNVNALELEDSALYLCASSLDRGRGRYGYTFGSGTRLTVV.

The CDR3 DNA reads as TGTGCCAGCAGCTTGGCCCCAACAGGGGGCAACGAGCAGTACTTC. It codes for CASSLAPTGGNEQYF. This chain uses TRBV5-5 with TRBJ2-7; 9 bases match TRBD1. Looked up from germline, CDR1 is SGHKS and CDR2 is YYEKEE (reference sequence). J gave up 5 bases and V 0 bases, and 6 bases lay outside the gene matches. This CDR3 spans 15 amino acids.

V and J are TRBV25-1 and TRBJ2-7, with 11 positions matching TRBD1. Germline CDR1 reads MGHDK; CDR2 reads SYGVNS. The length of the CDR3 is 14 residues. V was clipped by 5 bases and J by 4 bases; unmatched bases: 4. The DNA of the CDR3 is TGTGCCAGCAGTAATGGACAGGGGGCTTACGAGCAGTACTTC. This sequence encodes CASSNGQGAYEQYF.

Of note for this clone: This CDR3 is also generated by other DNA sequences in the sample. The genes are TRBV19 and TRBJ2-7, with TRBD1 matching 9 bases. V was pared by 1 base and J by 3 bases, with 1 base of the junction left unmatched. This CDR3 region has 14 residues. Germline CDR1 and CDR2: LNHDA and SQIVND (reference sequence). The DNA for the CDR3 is TGTGCCAGTAGTATAGGGACAGGGGTCTACGAGCAGTACTTC. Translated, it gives CASSIGTGVYEQYF.

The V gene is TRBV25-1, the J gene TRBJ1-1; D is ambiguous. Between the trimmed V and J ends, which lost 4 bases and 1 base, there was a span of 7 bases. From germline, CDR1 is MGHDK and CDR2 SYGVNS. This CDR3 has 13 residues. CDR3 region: CASSVRENTEAFF. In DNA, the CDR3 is TGTGCCAGCAGTGTACGGGAGAACACTGAAGCTTTCTTT.

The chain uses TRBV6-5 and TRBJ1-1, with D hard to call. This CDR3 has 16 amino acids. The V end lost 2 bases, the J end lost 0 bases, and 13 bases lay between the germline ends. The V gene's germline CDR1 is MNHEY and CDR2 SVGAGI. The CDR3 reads CASSYGSTPMNTEAFF. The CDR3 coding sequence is TGTGCCAGCAGTTACGGCAGTACCCCGATGAACACTGAAGCTTTCTTT.

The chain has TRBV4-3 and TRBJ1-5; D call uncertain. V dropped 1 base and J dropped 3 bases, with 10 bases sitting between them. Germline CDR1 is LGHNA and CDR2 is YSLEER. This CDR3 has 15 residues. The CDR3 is CASSQGPRDNQPQHF. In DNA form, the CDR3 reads TGCGCCAGCAGCCAAGGCCCCCGGGACAATCAGCCCCAGCATTTT.

CDR3 nucleotides: TGTGCCAGCGCGAGGGGGTGGAACACTGAAGCTTTCTTT. Its protein is CASARGWNTEAFF. V and J are TRBV6-5 and TRBJ1-1; D might be TRBD1 (6 bases). The V end lost 8 bases, the J end lost 1 base, and 11 bases lay between the germline ends. This CDR3 region has 13 residues. Germline V CDR1 and CDR2: MNHEY, SVGAGI.